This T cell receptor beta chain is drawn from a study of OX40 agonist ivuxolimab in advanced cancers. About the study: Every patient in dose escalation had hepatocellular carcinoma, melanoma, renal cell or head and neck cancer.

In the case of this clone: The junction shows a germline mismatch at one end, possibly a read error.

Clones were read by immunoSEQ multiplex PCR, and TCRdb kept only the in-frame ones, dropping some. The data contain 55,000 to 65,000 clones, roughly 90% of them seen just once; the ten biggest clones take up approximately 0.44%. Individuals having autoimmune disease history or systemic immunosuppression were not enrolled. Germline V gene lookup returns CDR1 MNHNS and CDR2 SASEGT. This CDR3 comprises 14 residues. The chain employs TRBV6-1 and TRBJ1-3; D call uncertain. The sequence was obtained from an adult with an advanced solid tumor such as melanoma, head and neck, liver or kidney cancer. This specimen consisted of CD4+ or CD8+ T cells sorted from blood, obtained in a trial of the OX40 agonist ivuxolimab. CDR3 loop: CASNEGSSGNTIYF. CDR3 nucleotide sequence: TGTGCCAGCAATGAAGGATCCTCTGGAAACACCATATATTTT.